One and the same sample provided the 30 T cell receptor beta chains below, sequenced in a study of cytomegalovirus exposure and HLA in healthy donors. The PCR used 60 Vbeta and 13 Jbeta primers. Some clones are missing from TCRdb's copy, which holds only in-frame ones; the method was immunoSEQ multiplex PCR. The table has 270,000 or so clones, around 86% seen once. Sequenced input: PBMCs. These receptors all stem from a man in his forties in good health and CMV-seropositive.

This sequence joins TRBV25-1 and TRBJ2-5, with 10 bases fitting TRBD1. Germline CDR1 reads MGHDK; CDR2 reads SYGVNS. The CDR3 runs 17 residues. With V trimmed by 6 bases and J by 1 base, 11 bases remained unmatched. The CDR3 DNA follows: TGTGCCAGCAGCGAACGACAGGGGGCGGTTACCCAAGAGACCCAGTACTTC. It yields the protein CASSERQGAVTQETQYF.

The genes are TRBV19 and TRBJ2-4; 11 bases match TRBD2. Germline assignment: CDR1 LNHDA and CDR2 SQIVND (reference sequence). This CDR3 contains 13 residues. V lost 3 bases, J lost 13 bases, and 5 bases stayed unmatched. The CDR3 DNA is TGTGCCAGTAGTATTTTTAGCGGGAGGGGCCAGTACTTC. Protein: CASSIFSGRGQYF.

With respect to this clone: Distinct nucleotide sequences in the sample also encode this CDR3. The CDR3 here is CASSLWDSVIPGTEQYF. The DNA of the CDR3 is TGTGCCAGCAGCCTCTGGGACAGCGTTATTCCCGGTACGGAGCAGTACTTC. The rearrangement links TRBV14 to TRBJ2-7; 7 positions match TRBD1. Germline trimming cut 4 bases from V and 7 bases from J; bases unmatched to any gene: 19. The CDR3 extends over 17 amino acids. In germline, CDR1 is SGHDN, CDR2 FVKESK.

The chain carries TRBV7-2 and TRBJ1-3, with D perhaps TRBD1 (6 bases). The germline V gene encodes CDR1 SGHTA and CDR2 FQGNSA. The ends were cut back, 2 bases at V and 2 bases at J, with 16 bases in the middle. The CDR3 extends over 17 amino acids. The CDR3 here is CASSLSANRDPGNTIYF. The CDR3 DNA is TGTGCCAGCAGCTTATCGGCCAACAGGGACCCTGGAAACACCATATATTTT.

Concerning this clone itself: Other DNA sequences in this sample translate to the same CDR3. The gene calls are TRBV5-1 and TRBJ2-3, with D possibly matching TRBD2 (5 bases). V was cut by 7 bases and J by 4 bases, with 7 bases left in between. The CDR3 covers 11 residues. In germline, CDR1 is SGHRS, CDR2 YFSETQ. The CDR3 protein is CASGSADTQYF. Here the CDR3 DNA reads TGCGCCAGCGGTAGCGCAGATACGCAGTATTTT.

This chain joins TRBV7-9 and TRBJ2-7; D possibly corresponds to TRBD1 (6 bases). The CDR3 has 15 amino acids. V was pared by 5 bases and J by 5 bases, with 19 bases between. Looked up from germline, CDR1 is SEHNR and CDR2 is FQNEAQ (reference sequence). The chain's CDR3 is CASSLHRALSHEQYF. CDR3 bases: TGTGCCAGCAGCCTCCACAGGGCTCTGTCCCACGAGCAGTACTTC.

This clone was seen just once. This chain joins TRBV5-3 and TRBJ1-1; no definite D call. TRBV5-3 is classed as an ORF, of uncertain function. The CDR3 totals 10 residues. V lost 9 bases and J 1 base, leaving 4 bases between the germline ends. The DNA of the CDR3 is TGTGCCACATGGAACACTGAAGCTTTCTTT. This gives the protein CATWNTEAFF.

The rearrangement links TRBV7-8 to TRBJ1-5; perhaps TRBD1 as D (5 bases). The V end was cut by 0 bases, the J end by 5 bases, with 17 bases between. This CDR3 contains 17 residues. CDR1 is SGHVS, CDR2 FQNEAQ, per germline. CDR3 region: CASSLAGARAGHQPQHF. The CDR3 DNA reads TGTGCCAGCAGCTTAGCTGGGGCTCGTGCCGGCCATCAGCCCCAGCATTTT.

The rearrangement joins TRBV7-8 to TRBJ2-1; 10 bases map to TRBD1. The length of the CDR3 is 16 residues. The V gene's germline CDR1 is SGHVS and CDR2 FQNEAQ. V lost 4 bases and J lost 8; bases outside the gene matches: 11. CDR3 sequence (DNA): TGTGCCAGCAGCTCCCACCCCGGGACAGGGGTCTATGAGCAGTTCTTC. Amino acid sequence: CASSSHPGTGVYEQFF.

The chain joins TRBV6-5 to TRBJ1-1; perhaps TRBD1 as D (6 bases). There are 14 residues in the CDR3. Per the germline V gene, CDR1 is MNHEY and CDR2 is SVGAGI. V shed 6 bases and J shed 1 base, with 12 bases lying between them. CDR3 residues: CASSQGPWNTEAFF. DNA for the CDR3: TGTGCCAGCAGCCAGGGGCCCTGGAACACTGAAGCTTTCTTT.

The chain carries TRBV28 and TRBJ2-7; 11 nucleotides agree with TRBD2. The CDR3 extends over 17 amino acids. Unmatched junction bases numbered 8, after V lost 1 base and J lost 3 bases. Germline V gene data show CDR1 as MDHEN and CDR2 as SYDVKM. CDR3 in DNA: TGTGCCAGCAGTTTATCCCCCGGGACTAGCGGACACTACGAGCAGTACTTC. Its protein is CASSLSPGTSGHYEQYF.

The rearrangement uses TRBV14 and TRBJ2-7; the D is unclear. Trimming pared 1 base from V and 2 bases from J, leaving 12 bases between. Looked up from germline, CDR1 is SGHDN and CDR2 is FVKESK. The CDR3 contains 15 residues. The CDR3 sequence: CASSQGRLPPYEQYF. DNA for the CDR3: TGTGCCAGCAGCCAAGGCAGGCTCCCTCCCTACGAGCAGTACTTC.

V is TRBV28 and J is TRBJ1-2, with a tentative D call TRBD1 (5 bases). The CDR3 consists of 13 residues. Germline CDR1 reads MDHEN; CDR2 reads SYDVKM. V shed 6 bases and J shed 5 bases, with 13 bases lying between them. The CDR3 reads CASRENQGYGYTF. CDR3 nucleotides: TGTGCCAGCAGGGAGAATCAGGGTTATGGCTACACCTTC.

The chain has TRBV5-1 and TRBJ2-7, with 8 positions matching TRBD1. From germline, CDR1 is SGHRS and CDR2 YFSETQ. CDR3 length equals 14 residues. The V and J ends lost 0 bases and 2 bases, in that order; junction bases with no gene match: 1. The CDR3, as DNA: TGCGCCAGCAGCTTGGACAGGGGGGCCTACGAGCAGTACTTC. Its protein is CASSLDRGAYEQYF.

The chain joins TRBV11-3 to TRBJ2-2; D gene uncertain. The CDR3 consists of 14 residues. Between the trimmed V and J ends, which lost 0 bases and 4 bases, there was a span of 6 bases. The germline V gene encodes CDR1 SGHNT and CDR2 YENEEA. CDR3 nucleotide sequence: TGTGCCAGCAGCTTAGACCCCGGCACCGGGGAGCTGTTTTTT. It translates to CASSLDPGTGELFF.

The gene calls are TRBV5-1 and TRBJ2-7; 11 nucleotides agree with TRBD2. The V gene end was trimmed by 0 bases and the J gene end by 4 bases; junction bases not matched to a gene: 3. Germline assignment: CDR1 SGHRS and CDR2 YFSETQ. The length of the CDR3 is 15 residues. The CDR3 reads CASSLVVAGGYEQYF. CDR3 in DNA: TGCGCCAGCAGCTTGGTGGTAGCGGGAGGGTACGAGCAGTACTTC.

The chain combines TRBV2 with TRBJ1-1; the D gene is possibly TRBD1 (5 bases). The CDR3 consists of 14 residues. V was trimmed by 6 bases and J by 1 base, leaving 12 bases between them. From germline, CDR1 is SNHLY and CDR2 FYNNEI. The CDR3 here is CASSSGWANTEAFF. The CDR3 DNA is TGTGCCAGCAGCTCAGGGTGGGCGAACACTGAAGCTTTCTTT.

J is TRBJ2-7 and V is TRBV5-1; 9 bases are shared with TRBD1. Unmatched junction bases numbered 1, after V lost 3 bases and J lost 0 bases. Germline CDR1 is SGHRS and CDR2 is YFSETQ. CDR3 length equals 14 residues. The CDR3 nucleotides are TGCGCCAGCAGCTGGACAGGGGACTCCTACGAGCAGTACTTC. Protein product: CASSWTGDSYEQYF.

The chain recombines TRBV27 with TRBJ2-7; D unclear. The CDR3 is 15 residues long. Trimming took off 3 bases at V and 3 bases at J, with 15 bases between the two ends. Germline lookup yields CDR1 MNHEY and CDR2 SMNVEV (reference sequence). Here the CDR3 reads CASSFVAQSSYEQYF. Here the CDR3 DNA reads TGTGCCAGCAGTTTTGTAGCCCAGTCAAGCTACGAGCAGTACTTC.

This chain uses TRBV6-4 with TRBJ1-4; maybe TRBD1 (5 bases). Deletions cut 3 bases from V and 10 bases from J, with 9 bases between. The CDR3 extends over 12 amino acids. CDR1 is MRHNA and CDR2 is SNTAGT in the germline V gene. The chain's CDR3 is CASSEQGGKLFF. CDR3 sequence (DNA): TGTGCCAGCAGTGAGCAGGGAGGAAAACTGTTTTTT.

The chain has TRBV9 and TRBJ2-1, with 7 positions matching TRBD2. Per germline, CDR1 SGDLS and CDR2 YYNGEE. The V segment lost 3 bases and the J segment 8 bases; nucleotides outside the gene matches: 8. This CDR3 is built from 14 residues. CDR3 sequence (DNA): TGTGCCAGCAGCGGGCGGACTAGTGGTCATGAGCAGTTCTTC. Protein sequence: CASSGRTSGHEQFF. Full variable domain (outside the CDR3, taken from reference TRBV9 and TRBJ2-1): DSGVTQTPKHLITATGQRVTLRCSPRSGDLSVYWYQQSLDQGLQFLIQYYNGEERAKGNILERFSAQQFPDLHSELNLSSLELGDSALYFCASSGRTSGHEQFFGPGTRLTVL.

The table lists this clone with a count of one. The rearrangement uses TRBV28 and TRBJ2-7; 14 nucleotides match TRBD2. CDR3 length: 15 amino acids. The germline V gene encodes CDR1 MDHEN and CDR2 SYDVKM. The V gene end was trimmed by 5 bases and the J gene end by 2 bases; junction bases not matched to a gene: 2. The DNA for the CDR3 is TGTGCCAGCAGTGGGACTAGCGGGAGCCCCTACGAGCAGTACTTC. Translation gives CASSGTSGSPYEQYF.

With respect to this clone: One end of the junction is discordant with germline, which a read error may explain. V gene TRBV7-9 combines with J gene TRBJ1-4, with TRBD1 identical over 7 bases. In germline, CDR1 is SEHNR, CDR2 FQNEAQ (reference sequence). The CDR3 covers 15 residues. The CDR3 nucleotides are TGTTCCAGCAGCTCCTATGACAGGGCGGGTGAAAAACTGTTTTTT. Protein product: CSSSSYDRAGEKLFF.

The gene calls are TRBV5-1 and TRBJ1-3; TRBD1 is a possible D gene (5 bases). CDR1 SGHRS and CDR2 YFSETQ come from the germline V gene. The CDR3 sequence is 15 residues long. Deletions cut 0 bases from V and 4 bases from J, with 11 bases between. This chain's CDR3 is CASSLEGREGNTIYF. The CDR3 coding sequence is TGCGCCAGCAGCTTGGAGGGCAGGGAAGGAAACACCATATATTTT.

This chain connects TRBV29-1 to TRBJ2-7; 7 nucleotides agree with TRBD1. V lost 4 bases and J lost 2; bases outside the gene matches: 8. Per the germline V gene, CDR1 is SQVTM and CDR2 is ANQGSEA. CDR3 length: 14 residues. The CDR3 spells CSVVEGQTPYEQYF. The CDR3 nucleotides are TGCAGCGTTGTAGAGGGACAGACGCCCTACGAGCAGTACTTC.

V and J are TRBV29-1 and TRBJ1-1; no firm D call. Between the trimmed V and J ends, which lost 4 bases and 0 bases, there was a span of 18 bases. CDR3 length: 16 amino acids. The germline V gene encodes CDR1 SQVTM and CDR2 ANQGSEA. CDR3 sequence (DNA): TGCAGCGTTGGTCACGAGTTCGGGGTCATGAACACTGAAGCTTTCTTT. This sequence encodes CSVGHEFGVMNTEAFF.

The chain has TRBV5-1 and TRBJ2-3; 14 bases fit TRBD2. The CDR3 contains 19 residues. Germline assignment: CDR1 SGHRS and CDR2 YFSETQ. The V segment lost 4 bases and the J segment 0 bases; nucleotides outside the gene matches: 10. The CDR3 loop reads CASSPLLTSGRASTDTQYF. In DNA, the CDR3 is TGCGCCAGCAGCCCTTTATTGACTAGCGGGAGGGCTAGCACAGATACGCAGTATTTT.

This chain's CDR3 is CASSRGGLAGTDTQYF. In DNA, the CDR3 is TGCGCCAGCAGCCGCGGAGGGCTAGCGGGCACAGATACGCAGTATTTT. The V and J genes are TRBV4-3 and TRBJ2-3; 7 bases line up with TRBD2. This CDR3 has 16 residues. Germline V gene sequence: CDR1 LGHNA, CDR2 YSLEER. After removal of 4 bases from V and 1 base from J, the junction contained 8 bases not matched to a gene.

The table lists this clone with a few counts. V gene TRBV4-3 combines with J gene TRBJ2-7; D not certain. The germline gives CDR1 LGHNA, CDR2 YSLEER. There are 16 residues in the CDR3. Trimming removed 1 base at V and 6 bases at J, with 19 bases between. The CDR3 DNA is TGCGCCAGCAGCCAAGTCGGTAGCCGATCCCCTACCGAGCAGTACTTC. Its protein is CASSQVGSRSPTEQYF.

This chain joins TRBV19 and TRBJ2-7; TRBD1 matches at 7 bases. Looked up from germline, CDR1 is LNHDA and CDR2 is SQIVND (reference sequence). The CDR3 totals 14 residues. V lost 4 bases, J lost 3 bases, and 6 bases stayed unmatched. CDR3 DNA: TGTGCCAGTAGTAAGGGACAGCGGTACTACGAGCAGTACTTC. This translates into CASSKGQRYYEQYF.